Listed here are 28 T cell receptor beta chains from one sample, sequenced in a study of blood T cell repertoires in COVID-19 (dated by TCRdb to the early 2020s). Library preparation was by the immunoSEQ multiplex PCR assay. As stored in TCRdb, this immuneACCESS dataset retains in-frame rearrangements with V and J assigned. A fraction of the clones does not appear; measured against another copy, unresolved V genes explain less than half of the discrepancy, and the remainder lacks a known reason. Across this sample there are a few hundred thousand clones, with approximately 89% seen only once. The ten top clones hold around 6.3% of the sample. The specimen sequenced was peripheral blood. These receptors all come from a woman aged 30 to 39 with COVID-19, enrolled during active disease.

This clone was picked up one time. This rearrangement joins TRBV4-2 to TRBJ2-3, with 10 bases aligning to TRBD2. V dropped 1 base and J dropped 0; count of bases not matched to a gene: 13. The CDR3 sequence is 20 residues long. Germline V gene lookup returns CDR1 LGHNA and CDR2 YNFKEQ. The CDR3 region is CASSQVGAGGDLSSTDTQYF. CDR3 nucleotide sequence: TGTGCCAGCAGCCAAGTAGGAGCGGGGGGGGATCTTTCTAGCACAGATACGCAGTATTTT.

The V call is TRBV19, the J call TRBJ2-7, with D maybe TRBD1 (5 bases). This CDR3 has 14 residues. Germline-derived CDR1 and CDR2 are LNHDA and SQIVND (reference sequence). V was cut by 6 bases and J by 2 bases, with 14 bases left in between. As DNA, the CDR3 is TGTGCCAGTAGCATATCTGGCAGGGCCTACGAGCAGTACGTC. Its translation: CASSISGRAYEQYV.

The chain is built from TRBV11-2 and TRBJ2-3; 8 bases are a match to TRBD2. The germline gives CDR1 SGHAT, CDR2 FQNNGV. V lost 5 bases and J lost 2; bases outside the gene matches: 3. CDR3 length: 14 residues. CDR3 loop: CASSPGGDTDTQYF. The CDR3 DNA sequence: TGTGCCAGCAGCCCCGGGGGGGACACAGATACGCAGTATTTT. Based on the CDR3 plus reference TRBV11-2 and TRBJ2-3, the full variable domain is EAGVAQSPRYKIIEKRQSVAFWCNPISGHATLYWYQQILGQGPKLLIQFQNNGVVDDSQLPKDRFSAERLKGVDSTLKIQPAKLEDSAVYLCASSPGGDTDTQYFGPGTRLTVL.

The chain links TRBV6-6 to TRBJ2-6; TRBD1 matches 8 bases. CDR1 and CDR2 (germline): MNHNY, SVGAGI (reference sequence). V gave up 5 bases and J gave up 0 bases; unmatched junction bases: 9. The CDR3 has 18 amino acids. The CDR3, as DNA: TGTGCCAGCAGTCAACGGACAGGGCGCGGCTCTGGGGCCAACGTCCTGACTTTC. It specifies CASSQRTGRGSGANVLTF.

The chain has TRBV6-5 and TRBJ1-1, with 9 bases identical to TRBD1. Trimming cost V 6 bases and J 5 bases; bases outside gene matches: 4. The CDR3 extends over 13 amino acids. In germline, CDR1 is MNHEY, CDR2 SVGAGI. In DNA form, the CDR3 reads TGTGCCAGCAGGGGACAGGGAGAAACTGAAGCTTTCTTT. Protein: CASRGQGETEAFF.

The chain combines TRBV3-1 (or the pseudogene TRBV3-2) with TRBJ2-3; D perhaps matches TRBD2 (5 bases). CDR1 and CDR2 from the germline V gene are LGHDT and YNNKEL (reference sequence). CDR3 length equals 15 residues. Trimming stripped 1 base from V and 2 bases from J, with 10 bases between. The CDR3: CASSQVVGVTDTQYF. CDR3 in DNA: TGTGCCAGCAGCCAAGTTGTCGGGGTCACAGATACGCAGTATTTT.

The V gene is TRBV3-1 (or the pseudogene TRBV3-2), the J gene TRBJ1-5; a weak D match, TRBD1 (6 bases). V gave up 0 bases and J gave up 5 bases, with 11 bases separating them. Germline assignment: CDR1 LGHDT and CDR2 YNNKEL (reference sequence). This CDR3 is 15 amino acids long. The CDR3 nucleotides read TGTGCCAGCAGCCAAGACAGGGGATGGGATCAGCCCCAGCATTTT. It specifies CASSQDRGWDQPQHF.

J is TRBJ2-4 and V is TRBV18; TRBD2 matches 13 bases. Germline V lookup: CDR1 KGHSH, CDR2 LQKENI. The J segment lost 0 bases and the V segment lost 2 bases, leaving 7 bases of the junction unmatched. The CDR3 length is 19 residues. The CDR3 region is CASSPGLAGEILAKNIQYF. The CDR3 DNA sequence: TGTGCCAGCTCACCAGGACTAGCGGGAGAGATCCTAGCCAAAAACATTCAGTACTTC.

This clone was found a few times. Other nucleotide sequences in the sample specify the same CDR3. The CDR3 sequence is CASSLLSGGSYNEQFF. CDR3 nucleotides: TGTGCCAGCAGCTTACTTAGCGGGGGCTCCTACAATGAGCAGTTCTTC. The V call is TRBV7-2, the J call TRBJ2-1; 9 nucleotides agree with TRBD2. CDR1 is SGHTA, CDR2 FQGNSA, per germline. This CDR3 spans 16 amino acids. V gave up 2 bases and J gave up 0 bases; unmatched junction bases: 2.

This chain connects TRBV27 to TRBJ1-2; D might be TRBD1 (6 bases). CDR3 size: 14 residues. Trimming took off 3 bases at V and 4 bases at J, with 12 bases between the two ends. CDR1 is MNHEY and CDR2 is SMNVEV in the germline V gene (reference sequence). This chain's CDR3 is CASSFTGPTYGYTF. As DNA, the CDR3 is TGTGCCAGCAGTTTCACAGGGCCCACCTATGGCTACACCTTC.

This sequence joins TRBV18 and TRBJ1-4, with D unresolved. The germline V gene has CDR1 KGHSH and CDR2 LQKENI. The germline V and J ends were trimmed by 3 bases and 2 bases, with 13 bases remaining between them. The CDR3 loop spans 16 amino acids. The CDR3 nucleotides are TGTGCCAGCTCACCCCTAGCGTCCCTCACTAATGAAAAACTGTTTTTT. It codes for CASSPLASLTNEKLFF.

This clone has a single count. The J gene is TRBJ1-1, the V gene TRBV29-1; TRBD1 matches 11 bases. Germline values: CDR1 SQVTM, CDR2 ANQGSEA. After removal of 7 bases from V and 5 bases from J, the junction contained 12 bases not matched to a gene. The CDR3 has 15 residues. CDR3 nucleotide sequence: TGCAGCGCCTTAGGACAGGGGGCGTTCAGTACTGAAGCTTTCTTT. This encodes CSALGQGAFSTEAFF.

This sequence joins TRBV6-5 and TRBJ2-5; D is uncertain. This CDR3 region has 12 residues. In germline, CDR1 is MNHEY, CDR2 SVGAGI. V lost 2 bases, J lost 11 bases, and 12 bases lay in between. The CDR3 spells CASSYGPGSQYF. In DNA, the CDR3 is TGTGCCAGCAGTTACGGCCCAGGATCTCAGTACTTC.

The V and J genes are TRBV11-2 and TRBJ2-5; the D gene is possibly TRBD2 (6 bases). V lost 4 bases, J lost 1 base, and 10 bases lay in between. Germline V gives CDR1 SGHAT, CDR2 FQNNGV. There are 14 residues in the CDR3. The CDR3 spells CASSSGGLQETQYF. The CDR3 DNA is TGTGCCAGCAGCTCCGGGGGTCTCCAAGAGACCCAGTACTTC.

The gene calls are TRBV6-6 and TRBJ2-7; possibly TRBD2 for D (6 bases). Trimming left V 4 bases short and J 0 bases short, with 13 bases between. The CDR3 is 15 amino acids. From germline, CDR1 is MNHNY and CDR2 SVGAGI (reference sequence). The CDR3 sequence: CASSFGTQSSYEQYV. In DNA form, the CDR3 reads TGTGCCAGCAGTTTTGGGACTCAGAGCTCCTACGAGCAGTACGTC.

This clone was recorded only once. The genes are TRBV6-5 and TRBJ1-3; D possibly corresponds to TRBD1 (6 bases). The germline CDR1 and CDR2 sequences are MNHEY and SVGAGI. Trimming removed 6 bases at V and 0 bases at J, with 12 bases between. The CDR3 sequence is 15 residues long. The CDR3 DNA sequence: TGTGCCAGCAGGGACAGCAACATCTCTGGAAACACCATATATTTT. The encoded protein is CASRDSNISGNTIYF.

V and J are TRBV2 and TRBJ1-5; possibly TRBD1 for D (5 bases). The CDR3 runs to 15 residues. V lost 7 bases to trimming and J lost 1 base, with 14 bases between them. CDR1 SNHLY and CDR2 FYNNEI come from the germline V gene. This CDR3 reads CASTTGLNSNQPQHF. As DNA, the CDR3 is TGTGCCAGCACAACAGGTCTAAACAGCAATCAGCCCCAGCATTTT.

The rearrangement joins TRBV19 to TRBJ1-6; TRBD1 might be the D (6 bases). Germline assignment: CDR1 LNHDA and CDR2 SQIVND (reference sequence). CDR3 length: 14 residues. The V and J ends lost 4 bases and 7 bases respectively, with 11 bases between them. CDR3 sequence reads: CASSTQTGNSPLHF. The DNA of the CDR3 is TGTGCCAGTAGTACCCAAACAGGGAATTCACCCCTCCACTTT.

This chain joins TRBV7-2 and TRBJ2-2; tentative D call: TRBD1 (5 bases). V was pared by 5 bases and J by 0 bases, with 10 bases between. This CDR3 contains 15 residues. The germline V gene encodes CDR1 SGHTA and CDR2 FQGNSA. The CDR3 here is CASSPQGPNTGELFF. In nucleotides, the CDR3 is TGTGCCAGCAGCCCTCAGGGTCCGAACACCGGGGAGCTGTTTTTT.

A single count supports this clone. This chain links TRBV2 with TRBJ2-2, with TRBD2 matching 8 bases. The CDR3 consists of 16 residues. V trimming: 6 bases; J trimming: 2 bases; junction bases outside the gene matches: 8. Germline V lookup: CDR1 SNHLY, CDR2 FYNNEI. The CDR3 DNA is TGTGCCAGCAGCGAGGTGGGACTAGACAACACCGGGGAGCTGTTTTTT. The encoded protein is CASSEVGLDNTGELFF.

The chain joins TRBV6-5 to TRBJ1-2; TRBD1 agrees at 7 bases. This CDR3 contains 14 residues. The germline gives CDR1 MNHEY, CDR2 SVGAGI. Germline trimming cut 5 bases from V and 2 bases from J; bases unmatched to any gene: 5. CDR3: CASSRDRDNYGYTF. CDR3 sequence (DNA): TGTGCCAGCAGTCGAGACAGGGACAACTATGGCTACACCTTC.

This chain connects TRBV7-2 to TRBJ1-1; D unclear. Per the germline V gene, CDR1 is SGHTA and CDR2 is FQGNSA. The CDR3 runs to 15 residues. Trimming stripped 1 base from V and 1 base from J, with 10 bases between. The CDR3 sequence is CASSLEITANTEAFF. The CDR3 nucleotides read TGTGCCAGCAGCTTAGAGATAACTGCGAACACTGAAGCTTTCTTT.

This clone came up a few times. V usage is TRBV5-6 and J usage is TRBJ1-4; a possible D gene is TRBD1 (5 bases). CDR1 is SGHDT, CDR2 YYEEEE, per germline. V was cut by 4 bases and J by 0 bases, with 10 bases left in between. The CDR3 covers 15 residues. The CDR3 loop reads CASSGMTATNEKLFF. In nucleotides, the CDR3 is TGTGCCAGCAGCGGTATGACAGCAACTAATGAAAAACTGTTTTTT.

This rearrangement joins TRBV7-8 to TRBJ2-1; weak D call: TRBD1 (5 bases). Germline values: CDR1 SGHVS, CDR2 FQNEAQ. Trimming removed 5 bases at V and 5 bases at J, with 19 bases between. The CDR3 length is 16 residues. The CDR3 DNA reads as TGTGCCAGCAGCCAACGACTGGGGCCTCATAACAATGAGCAGTTCTTC. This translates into CASSQRLGPHNNEQFF.

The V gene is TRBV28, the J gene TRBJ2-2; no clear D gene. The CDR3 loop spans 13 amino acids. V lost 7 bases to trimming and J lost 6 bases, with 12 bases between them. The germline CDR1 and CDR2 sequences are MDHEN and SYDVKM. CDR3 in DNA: TGTGCCAGCACCAGAGGTACACCCGGGGAGCTGTTTTTT. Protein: CASTRGTPGELFF.

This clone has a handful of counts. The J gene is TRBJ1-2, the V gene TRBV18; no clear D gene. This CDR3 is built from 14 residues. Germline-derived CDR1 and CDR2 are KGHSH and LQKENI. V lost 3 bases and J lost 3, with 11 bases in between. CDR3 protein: CASSPTEQYYGYTF. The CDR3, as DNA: TGTGCCAGCTCACCGACGGAACAGTACTATGGCTACACCTTC.

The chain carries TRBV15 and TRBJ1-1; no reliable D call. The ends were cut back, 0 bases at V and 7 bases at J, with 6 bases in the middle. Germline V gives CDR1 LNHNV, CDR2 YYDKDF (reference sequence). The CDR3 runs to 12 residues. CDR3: CATSRDRVEAFF. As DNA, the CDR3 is TGTGCCACCAGCAGAGACCGGGTTGAAGCTTTCTTT.

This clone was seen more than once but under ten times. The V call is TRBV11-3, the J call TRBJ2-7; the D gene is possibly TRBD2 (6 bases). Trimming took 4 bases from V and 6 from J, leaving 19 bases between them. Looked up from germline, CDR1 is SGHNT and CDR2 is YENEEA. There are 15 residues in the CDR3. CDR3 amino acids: CASSSDGGAALEQYV. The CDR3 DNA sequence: TGTGCCAGCAGCTCAGACGGAGGGGCGGCCCTCGAGCAGTACGTC.